The clone carrying this TCR beta chain was observed a few times. The study based diagnoses on clinical symptoms, serum thyroxine and TRAb, thyroid ultrasound and orbital computed tomography. The source of the PBMCs was around 10 ml of fresh peripheral blood. The data are from a study of T cells in Graves' hyperthyroidism and ophthalmopathy. Germline CDR1 is DFQATT and CDR2 is SNEGSKA (reference sequence). The V segment lost 3 bases and the J segment 3 bases; nucleotides outside the gene matches: 14. The CDR3 is 17 amino acids. TCR beta CDR3 region amplification was performed from RNA transcripts. Initially, a first-round RT-PCR of the TCR CDR3 employed the HTBI primer set. Using its own MiXCR run on the multiplex PCR reads, TCRdb lists one record per CDR3 protein. The table shows fewer than 350,000 distinct CDR3 sequences, with under 25% occurring only once.

The chain is built from TRBV20-1 and TRBJ1-5; 7 bases map to TRBD1. This TCR came from a woman in her 50s with Graves' hyperthyroidism. The sample was blood. The CDR3 sequence is CSARGRQGISNNQPQHF. In DNA form, the CDR3 reads TGCAGTGCTAGGGGTCGACAGGGTATTTCTAACAATCAGCCCCAGCATTTT.